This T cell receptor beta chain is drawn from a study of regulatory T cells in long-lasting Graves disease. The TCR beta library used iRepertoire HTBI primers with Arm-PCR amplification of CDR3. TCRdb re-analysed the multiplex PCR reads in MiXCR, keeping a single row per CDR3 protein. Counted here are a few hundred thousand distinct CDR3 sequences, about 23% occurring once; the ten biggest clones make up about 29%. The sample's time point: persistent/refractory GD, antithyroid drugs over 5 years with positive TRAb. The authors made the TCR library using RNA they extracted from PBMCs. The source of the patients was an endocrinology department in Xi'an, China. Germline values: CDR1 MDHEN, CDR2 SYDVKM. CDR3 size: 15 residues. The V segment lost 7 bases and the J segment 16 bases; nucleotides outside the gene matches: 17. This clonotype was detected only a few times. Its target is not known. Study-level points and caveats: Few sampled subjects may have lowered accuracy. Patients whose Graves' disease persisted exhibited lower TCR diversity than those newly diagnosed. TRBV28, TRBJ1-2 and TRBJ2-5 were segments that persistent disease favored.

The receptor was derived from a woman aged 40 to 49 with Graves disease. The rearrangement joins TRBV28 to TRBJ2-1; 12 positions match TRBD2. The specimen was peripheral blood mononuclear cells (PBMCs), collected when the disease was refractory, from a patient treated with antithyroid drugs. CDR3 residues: CASKGRLAGGPERFF. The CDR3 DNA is TGTGCCAGCAAGGGTAGGCTAGCGGGAGGGCCGGAGCGATTCTTC.